This T cell receptor beta chain stems from a study of T cell responses to AZD1222 COVID-19 vaccine. Regarding this clone: Its antigen is currently unknown.

Findings of the study overall: Repertoires were obtained only post-peak T cell response. As reported, nearly half of all spike-specific TCRs target variant regions that are unmutated. Regions 160-218 and 743-854 held dominance among vaccine-associated CD4 TCRs, which spanned spike. Clonal diversity may have been underestimated in mostly white British donors.

This CDR3 has 15 residues. The V gene's germline CDR1 is KGHSH and CDR2 LQKENI. With 3 bases removed from V and 2 bases from J, the gap between germline ends came to 14 bases. Using immunoSEQ multiplex PCR, the repertoire was profiled, and TCRdb retains in-frame clones only, with some absent. The table lists 150,000 or so clones, with about 2.3% in the top ten. The TCR comes from an adult in good health. Sequencing used peripheral blood. This chain uses TRBV18 with TRBJ2-7; D possibly matches TRBD1 or TRBD2 (7 bases each). The CDR3 here is CASSPMGGTAYEQYF. The CDR3 DNA is TGTGCCAGCTCACCGATGGGGGGGACAGCCTACGAGCAGTACTTC. The variable domain in full, completed from reference TRBV18 and TRBJ2-7, reads NAGVMQNPRHLVRRRGQEARLRCSPMKGHSHVYWYRQLPEEGLKFMVYLQKENIIDESGMPKERFSAEFPKEGPSILRIQQVVRGDSAAYFCASSPMGGTAYEQYFGPGTRLTVT.